Following are 17 T cell receptor beta chains from one sample sequenced in a study of preoperative IRX-2 immunotherapy in early breast cancer. Libraries were prepared by immunoSEQ multiplex PCR; TCRdb keeps only in-frame clonotypes and omits some of them. The sample has 60,000 or so clones, roughly 94% seen once. The treatment is: preoperative locoregional IRX-2 cytokine immunotherapy. The specimen was collected from a patient treated with IRX-2 immunotherapy. The receptors shown here come from a human donor with breast cancer.

The V call is TRBV5-1, the J call TRBJ2-7; D uncertain. The CDR3 contains 14 residues. Germline V gene sequence: CDR1 SGHRS, CDR2 YFSETQ. Between the trimmed V and J ends, which lost 4 bases and 0 bases, there was a span of 11 bases. This chain's CDR3 is CASSPSRFSYEQYF. Here the CDR3 DNA reads TGCGCCAGCAGCCCGTCGCGCTTCTCCTACGAGCAGTACTTC.

This chain uses TRBV9 with TRBJ2-1; 9 bases line up with TRBD2. The CDR3 is made up of 15 amino acids. Germline CDR1 reads SGDLS; CDR2 reads YYNGEE. The trim removed 3 bases at V and 4 bases at J, leaving 5 bases unmatched. CDR3 nucleotides: TGTGCCAGCAGCGAAAGCGGGGGGACGTACAATGAGCAGTTCTTC. This translates into CASSESGGTYNEQFF.

The rearrangement uses TRBV5-1 and TRBJ1-4; 7 nucleotides agree with TRBD1. Germline V lookup: CDR1 SGHRS, CDR2 YFSETQ. The trim removed 6 bases at V and 4 bases at J, leaving 6 bases unmatched. The CDR3 length is 14 residues. CDR3 region: CASNQGGINEKLFF. CDR3 sequence (DNA): TGCGCCAGCAACCAGGGGGGAATTAATGAAAAACTGTTTTTT.

The rearrangement links TRBV4-3 to TRBJ2-1; TRBD2 matches 14 bases. CDR3 length equals 19 residues. Germline V gives CDR1 LGHNA, CDR2 YSLEER. The V gene end was trimmed by 0 bases and the J gene end by 6 bases; junction bases not matched to a gene: 10. CDR3 sequence: CASSQDGGLAGVGANEQFF. The CDR3 DNA follows: TGCGCCAGCAGCCAAGATGGGGGACTAGCGGGAGTAGGGGCCAATGAGCAGTTCTTC.

The chain joins TRBV6-1 to TRBJ1-3; D possibly corresponds to TRBD1 (5 bases). The germline gives CDR1 MNHNS, CDR2 SASEGT. The CDR3 length is 14 residues. Trimming pared 2 bases from V and 4 bases from J, leaving 9 bases between. CDR3 in amino acids: CASSERGSGNTIYF. The CDR3 DNA is TGTGCCAGCAGTGAAAGGGGTTCGGGAAACACCATATATTTT.

V usage is TRBV2 and J usage is TRBJ2-4, with a tentative D call TRBD2 (6 bases). Germline lookup yields CDR1 SNHLY and CDR2 FYNNEI. The CDR3 has 15 amino acids. Trimming shortened V by 6 bases and J by 0 bases, and 12 bases separated the two germline ends. CDR3 DNA sequence: TGTGCCAGCAGCATTTGGAGGGCAGCCAAAAACATTCAGTACTTC. Amino acid sequence: CASSIWRAAKNIQYF.

J is TRBJ1-5 and V is TRBV6-4; D is undetermined. The CDR3 consists of 14 residues. Trimming stripped 4 bases from V and 7 bases from J, with 14 bases between. Germline V CDR1 and CDR2: MRHNA, SNTAGT. The CDR3: CASSASGDGQPQHF. The DNA of the CDR3 is TGTGCCAGCAGTGCCTCGGGCGATGGGCAGCCCCAGCATTTT.

The chain links TRBV7-3 to TRBJ2-1; D is perhaps TRBD2 (5 bases). The CDR3 is made up of 17 amino acids. Germline V CDR1 and CDR2: SGHTA, FQGTGA. V lost 3 bases and J lost 0, with 15 bases in between. CDR3 sequence: CASSLGVYPYSYNEQFF. CDR3 DNA: TGTGCCAGCAGCTTGGGAGTATACCCCTACTCCTACAATGAGCAGTTCTTC.

This clone came up once. The rearrangement uses TRBV7-2 and TRBJ1-2; TRBD1 matches at 9 bases. This CDR3 is built from 12 residues. Germline V gives CDR1 SGHTA, CDR2 FQGNSA. V was pared by 4 bases and J by 10 bases, with 4 bases of the junction left unmatched. CDR3 in DNA: TGTGCCAGCAGCTGGGACAGGGAGTCCTACACCTTC. Residues: CASSWDRESYTF.

The chain is built from TRBV7-2 and TRBJ1-2; D is uncertain. V lost 5 bases and J 3 bases, leaving 13 bases between the germline ends. Germline-derived CDR1 and CDR2 are SGHTA and FQGNSA. The CDR3 contains 14 residues. This chain's CDR3 is CASSRPAGDYGYTF. The CDR3 nucleotides are TGTGCCAGCAGCCGTCCGGCCGGGGACTATGGCTACACCTTC. Full variable domain (remainder filled in from reference TRBV7-2 and TRBJ1-2): GAGVSQSPSNKVTEKGKDVELRCDPISGHTALYWYRQSLGQGLEFLIYFQGNSAPDKSGLPSDRFSAERTGGSVSTLTIQRTQQEDSAVYLCASSRPAGDYGYTFGSGTRLTVV.

The chain combines TRBV4-3 with TRBJ2-2, with 13 bases fitting TRBD2. The length of the CDR3 is 17 residues. V gave up 4 bases and J gave up 2 bases; unmatched junction bases: 4. The germline V gene encodes CDR1 LGHNA and CDR2 YSLEER. The CDR3 DNA follows: TGCGCCAGCAGCCCGAGACTAGCGGGGGGCAACACCGGGGAGCTGTTTTTT. It is translated as CASSPRLAGGNTGELFF.

The J gene is TRBJ2-3, the V gene TRBV9; 8 bases are a match to TRBD2. V dropped 0 bases and J dropped 2; count of bases not matched to a gene: 5. The CDR3 covers 16 residues. Germline CDR1 SGDLS, CDR2 YYNGEE. The CDR3 is CASSVEAGVLTDTQYF. The DNA for the CDR3 is TGTGCCAGCAGCGTAGAAGCGGGGGTCCTCACAGATACGCAGTATTTT. The complete variable domain, with remaining parts taken from reference TRBV9 and TRBJ2-3, reads DSGVTQTPKHLITATGQRVTLRCSPRSGDLSVYWYQQSLDQGLQFLIQYYNGEERAKGNILERFSAQQFPDLHSELNLSSLELGDSALYFCASSVEAGVLTDTQYFGPGTRLTVL.

The rearrangement joins TRBV6-6 to TRBJ1-5; D is undetermined. V lost 5 bases and J lost 8, with 13 bases in between. CDR1 is MNHNY and CDR2 is SVGAGI in the germline V gene (reference sequence). The CDR3 loop spans 13 amino acids. CDR3 protein: CASSPQALEPQHF. DNA of the CDR3: TGTGCCAGCAGTCCCCAAGCCTTAGAGCCCCAGCATTTT.

This clone was recorded a few times. The chain carries TRBV5-4 and TRBJ2-5; D remains ambiguous. Germline lookup yields CDR1 SGHNT and CDR2 YYREEE (reference sequence). Trimming took 5 bases from V and 5 from J, leaving 13 bases between them. The CDR3 contains 13 residues. The CDR3 DNA is TGTGCCAGCAGTCTCCCCACCATCGAGACCCAGTACTTC. The encoded protein is CASSLPTIETQYF.

In DNA form, the CDR3 reads TGTGCCAGCAGTTGGGGACAGGGCCCACAAGCTAACTATGGCTACACCTTC. Translated: CASSWGQGPQANYGYTF. The chain uses TRBV28 and TRBJ1-2; TRBD1 aligns across 9 bases. V lost 4 bases and J lost 0; bases outside the gene matches: 9. The CDR3 runs 17 residues. The germline V gene encodes CDR1 MDHEN and CDR2 SYDVKM.

A note on this clone: An end of the junction does not agree with germline; a read error may underlie this. The sample has other DNA sequences that encode this CDR3 too. The V call is TRBV6-6, the J call TRBJ1-4; the D gene is possibly TRBD1 (5 bases). Germline V gives CDR1 MNHNY, CDR2 SVGAGI (reference sequence). The CDR3 is 15 amino acids. In nucleotides, the CDR3 is TGCGCCAGCAGGTCGAAGTGGGGACTTCATGAAAAACTGTTTTTT. Its translation: CASRSKWGLHEKLFF.

This chain connects TRBV7-6 to TRBJ2-7; the D is unclear. Trimming took off 5 bases at V and 2 bases at J, with 10 bases between the two ends. The length of the CDR3 is 13 residues. Germline CDR1 SGHVS, CDR2 FNYEAQ. CDR3 in DNA: TGTGCCAGCAGCGCCGACTCAACCTACGAGCAGTACTTC. Protein sequence: CASSADSTYEQYF.